The sequence of this TCR beta chain was determined in a study of blood T cell repertoires in COVID-19. Overall study: The United States, Italy and Spain were the sources of the acute and convalescent COVID-19 samples.

Symptom resolution, clearance, or two negative PCRs marked donors in Cohort 3 as recovered. Libraries were prepared by immunoSEQ multiplex PCR; TCRdb keeps only in-frame clonotypes and omits some of them. The sample has fewer than 350,000 clones, 87% seen once. The sequenced material came from PBMCs or T cells enriched from blood (not recorded which). The clonotype originates from a woman in her 40s who had recovered from COVID-19.

CDR3 sequence: CASSLAPTGGATDTQYF. The DNA of the CDR3 is TGTGCCAGCAGCTTAGCTCCCACGGGAGGGGCCACAGATACGCAGTATTTT. This chain connects TRBV11-1 to TRBJ2-3; TRBD2 agrees at 8 bases. The trim removed 0 bases at V and 2 bases at J, leaving 7 bases unmatched. The germline gives CDR1 SGHAT, CDR2 FQDESV (reference sequence). CDR3 size: 17 residues. The full variable domain, in which reference TRBV11-1 and TRBJ2-3 provide the parts outside the CDR3, is EAEVAQSPRYKITEKSQAVAFWCDPISGHATLYWYRQILGQGPELLVQFQDESVVDDSQLPKDRFSAERLKGVDSTLKIQPAELGDSAMYLCASSLAPTGGATDTQYFGPGTRLTVL.